The 14 T cell receptor beta chains below were found in one sample sequenced in a study of cytomegalovirus exposure and HLA in healthy donors. Use of 60 Vbeta and 13 Jbeta primers characterized the PCR. This table comes from immunoSEQ multiplex PCR, and its TCRdb copy is limited to in-frame clones, with some not included. Recorded for this sample: 55,000 to 80,000 clones. Input material: PBMCs. The receptors originated from a man aged 35-49 years in good health and CMV-seronegative.

CDR3 DNA: TGCGCCAGCAGCCAAGGGCTAGCCAACACCGGGGAGCTGTTTTTT. It is translated as CASSQGLANTGELFF. This rearrangement joins TRBV4-1 to TRBJ2-2, with D possibly being TRBD2 (5 bases). Trimming took off 1 base at V and 2 bases at J, with 8 bases between the two ends. This CDR3 region has 15 residues. Germline CDR1 reads MGHRA; CDR2 reads YSYEKL.

The V gene is TRBV2, the J gene TRBJ2-7, with 8 nucleotides matching TRBD1. The CDR3 is made up of 15 amino acids. Germline CDR1 and CDR2: SNHLY and FYNNEI. Trimming cost V 10 bases and J 5 bases; bases outside gene matches: 16. The CDR3 DNA is TGTGCCACCAACAACCGGGACAGGAGCGTAAACGAGCAGTACTTC. Protein product: CATNNRDRSVNEQYF.

The chain joins TRBV19 to TRBJ1-2; the match to TRBD1 covers 10 bases. Trimming at V came to 7 bases and at J to 8 bases, leaving 7 bases not matched to a gene. This CDR3 region has 13 residues. Germline values: CDR1 LNHDA, CDR2 SQIVND (reference sequence). Here the CDR3 reads CASIRTGGNGYTF. In DNA form, the CDR3 reads TGTGCCAGTATCCGGACAGGGGGAAACGGCTACACCTTC.

The chain uses TRBV5-6 and TRBJ1-4; maybe TRBD1 (5 bases). The germline V and J ends were trimmed by 4 bases and 5 bases, with 15 bases remaining between them. CDR1 is SGHDT, CDR2 YYEEEE, per germline. The CDR3 contains 15 residues. The CDR3 region has the DNA TGTGCCAGCAGCCCAGTTGGACGGACAAATGAAAAACTGTTTTTT. Its protein product is CASSPVGRTNEKLFF.

The chain combines TRBV30 with TRBJ1-3; 10 bases align to TRBD1. From germline, CDR1 is GTSNPN and CDR2 SVGIG (reference sequence). The CDR3 length is 15 residues. V was clipped by 5 bases and J by 0 bases; unmatched bases: 4. The CDR3 sequence: CAWSRDRGSGNTIYF. The CDR3 DNA is TGTGCCTGGTCCCGGGACAGGGGCTCTGGAAACACCATATATTTT.

This rearrangement joins TRBV4-1 to TRBJ2-7; D is perhaps TRBD2 (5 bases). CDR3 length: 15 amino acids. CDR1 and CDR2 from the germline V gene are MGHRA and YSYEKL. Trimming shortened V by 1 base and J by 2 bases, and 12 bases separated the two germline ends. This CDR3 reads CASSQAERGPYEQYF. DNA for the CDR3: TGCGCCAGCAGCCAAGCGGAACGGGGTCCCTACGAGCAGTACTTC.

The chain recombines TRBV5-1 with TRBJ2-2; 14 positions agree with TRBD2. V shed 5 bases and J 1 base; nucleotides not matched to a gene: 7. Germline lookup yields CDR1 SGHRS and CDR2 YFSETQ. The CDR3 totals 18 residues. CDR3 loop: CASRLGGLAGGNTGELFF. The CDR3 DNA is TGCGCCAGCAGACTCGGCGGACTAGCGGGGGGGAACACCGGGGAGCTGTTTTTT. Variable domain in full (rest from reference TRBV5-1 and TRBJ2-2): KAGVTQTPRYLIKTRGQQVTLSCSPISGHRSVSWYQQTPGQGLQFLFEYFSETQRNKGNFPGRFSGRQFSNSRSEMNVSTLELGDSALYLCASRLGGLAGGNTGELFFGEGSRLTVL.

The chain recombines TRBV28 with TRBJ2-7, with TRBD2 identical over 7 bases. The junction had 9 bases not matched to a gene; V was cut back by 7 bases and J by 3 bases. From germline, CDR1 is MDHEN and CDR2 SYDVKM. The CDR3 is 14 residues long. In DNA, the CDR3 is TGTGCCAGCAAGGGGATGGGGGGGGTCTACGAGCAGTACTTC. It encodes CASKGMGGVYEQYF.

This chain uses TRBV14 with TRBJ1-6; D possibly corresponds to TRBD1 (5 bases). The germline V and J ends were trimmed by 2 bases and 7 bases, with 9 bases remaining between them. Germline assignment: CDR1 SGHDN and CDR2 FVKESK. The length of the CDR3 is 14 residues. CDR3 residues: CASSQRAGNSPLHF. The CDR3 DNA reads as TGTGCCAGCAGCCAACGGGCAGGGAATTCACCCCTCCACTTT.

J is TRBJ2-7 and V is TRBV5-4, with TRBD2 as a possible D gene (7 bases). The CDR3 sequence is 16 residues long. CDR1 and CDR2 (germline): SGHNT, YYREEE (reference sequence). The germline V and J ends were trimmed by 4 bases and 0 bases, with 17 bases remaining between them. CDR3 nucleotide sequence: TGTGCCAGCAGCCGAGAAGGGGGACTAAGCTCCTACGAGCAGTACTTC. Translating it yields CASSREGGLSSYEQYF.

The chain's CDR3 is CASSLISRGNEQFF. CDR3 sequence (DNA): TGTGCCAGCAGCTTAATAAGCAGGGGCAATGAGCAGTTCTTC. The rearrangement links TRBV11-2 to TRBJ2-1; perhaps TRBD1 as D (6 bases). The CDR3 consists of 14 residues. V was cut by 2 bases and J by 6 bases, with 11 bases left in between. The germline V gene has CDR1 SGHAT and CDR2 FQNNGV.

The chain employs TRBV18 and TRBJ1-2, with TRBD1 matching 10 bases. Germline V lookup: CDR1 KGHSH, CDR2 LQKENI. The CDR3 is made up of 16 amino acids. Trimming removed 3 bases from V and 7 bases from J; junction bases left unmatched: 11. CDR3 DNA: TGTGCCAGCTCACCCGCTTCGACAGGGGGCAGATTTGGCTACACCTTC. Its translation is CASSPASTGGRFGYTF.

The CDR3 protein is CASSAVRGRVWTEAFF. Here the CDR3 DNA reads TGTGCCAGCAGTGCGGTCAGGGGACGAGTGTGGACTGAAGCTTTCTTT. This chain uses TRBV2 with TRBJ1-1; a possible D gene is TRBD1 (6 bases). CDR1 is SNHLY, CDR2 FYNNEI, per germline. CDR3 length equals 16 residues. V shed 4 bases and J shed 5 bases, with 20 bases lying between them. Drawing the rest from reference TRBV2 and TRBJ1-1, the complete variable domain is EPEVTQTPSHQVTQMGQEVILRCVPISNHLYFYWYRQILGQKVEFLVSFYNNEISEKSEIFDDQFSVERPDGSNFTLKIRSTKLEDSAMYFCASSAVRGRVWTEAFFGQGTRLTVV.

V and J are TRBV29-1 and TRBJ1-1; D call uncertain. This CDR3 contains 15 residues. The V and J ends lost 7 bases and 0 bases respectively, with 18 bases between them. Per the germline V gene, CDR1 is SQVTM and CDR2 is ANQGSEA. The CDR3 coding sequence is TGCAGCGCAGCATGGGATTCGGGATTGAACACTGAAGCTTTCTTT. Translating it yields CSAAWDSGLNTEAFF.